Listed below are T cell receptor beta chains from one sample, sequenced in a study of cytomegalovirus exposure and HLA in healthy donors. Data came from immunoSEQ multiplex PCR; TCRdb stores just in-frame clones and leaves some out. The table has 90,000 to 130,000 clones, around 80% seen once; the top ten hold 2.5% to 3.5%. Sequenced: PBMCs. These receptors all come from a woman under 30 in good health and CMV-seropositive. Each CDR3 is given with its conserved first and last residue. A D gene is named only where the DNA matches it firmly. Not every row has a clone size; where given, it reads once, few, many or a size class.

TRBD2	TRBV5-1	TRBJ2-7	-	CASSREGWDEQYF	TGCGCCAGCAGCAGGGAGGGATGGGACGAGCAGTACTTC
-	TRBV20-1	TRBJ2-1	-	CSAPGYSEQFF	TGCAGTGCCCCGGGGTACAGTGAGCAGTTCTTC
TRBD1	TRBV5-1	TRBJ2-3	once	CASSLWGQGADTQYF	TGCGCCAGCAGCTTGTGGGGACAGGGGGCAGATACGCAGTATTTT
TRBD1	TRBV5-1	TRBJ2-2	-	CASSWRGQGDTGELFF	TGCGCCAGCAGCTGGCGTGGACAGGGGGACACCGGGGAGCTGTTTTTT
-	TRBV2	TRBJ1-3	-	CASSYDSTGNTIYF	TGTGCCAGCAGCTACGACAGTACTGGAAACACCATATATTTT
-	TRBV30	TRBJ2-5	-	CAWSAPGYQETQYF	TGTGCCTGGAGTGCCCCGGGGTACCAAGAGACCCAGTACTTC
TRBD1	TRBV5-5	TRBJ1-5	few	CASSSTGTNQPQHF	TGTGCCAGCAGCTCGACAGGGACCAATCAGCCCCAGCATTTT
-	TRBV5-6	TRBJ2-7	once	CASSLSSSSYEQYF	TGTGCCAGCAGCTTGAGCTCGAGCTCCTACGAGCAGTACTTC
TRBD2	TRBV6-5	TRBJ2-5	-	CASSSGLARRETQYF	TGTGCCAGCAGTTCGGGACTAGCCCGGCGGGAGACCCAGTACTTC
TRBD2	TRBV13	TRBJ2-1	few	CASSPGGLAGFNEQFF	TGTGCCAGCAGCCCAGGGGGACTAGCGGGGTTCAATGAGCAGTTCTTC
-	TRBV27	TRBJ1-3	-	CASSLIQGNTIYF	TGTGCCAGCAGCCTAATACAGGGAAACACCATATATTTT
TRBD1	TRBV7-9	TRBJ1-1	few	CASSRSRGRKVVNTEAFF	TGTGCCAGCAGCCGATCCAGGGGGCGAAAGGTCGTGAACACTGAAGCTTTCTTT
-	TRBV28	TRBJ2-3	-	CASSLTDPGADTQYF	TGTGCCAGCAGTTTGACGGACCCGGGGGCAGATACGCAGTATTTT
-	TRBV28	TRBJ2-7	once	CASSQSGDFSYEQYF	TGTGCCAGCAGCCAATCTGGGGACTTCTCCTACGAGCAGTACTTC
-	TRBV18	TRBJ1-5	-	CASSPQSGNQPQHF	TGTGCCAGCTCACCCCAGTCGGGGAATCAGCCCCAGCATTTT
-	TRBV7-7	TRBJ2-5	-	CASSPDSHETQYF	TGTGCTAGCAGCCCGGACAGCCACGAGACCCAGTACTTC
-	TRBV4-1	TRBJ2-6	-	CASSLQGTSSGANVLTF	TGCGCCAGCAGCCTCCAGGGGACCAGCTCTGGGGCCAACGTCCTGACTTTC
-	TRBV19	TRBJ2-2	few	CATIDRLNTGELFF	TGTGCCACTATAGACAGATTGAACACCGGGGAGCTGTTTTTT
-	TRBV21-1	TRBJ2-1	-	CASSPPAGVSSSYNEQFF	TGTGCCAGCAGTCCCCCAGCGGGAGTAAGTAGCTCCTACAATGAGCAGTTCTTC
TRBD2	TRBV5-1	TRBJ2-5	few	CASTRTSQETQYF	TGCGCCAGCACCCGGACTAGCCAAGAGACCCAGTACTTC
-	TRBV9	TRBJ2-7	-	CASSVAARSSYEQYF	TGTGCCAGCAGCGTAGCGGCGCGGAGCTCCTACGAGCAGTACTTC
-	TRBV6-1	TRBJ1-5	-	CASSESRYQPQHF	TGTGCCAGCAGTGAATCCAGGTACCAGCCCCAGCATTTT
TRBD1	TRBV7-9	TRBJ2-7	-	CASRIGTGSSYEQYF	TGTGCCAGCAGAATTGGGACAGGGAGCTCCTACGAGCAGTACTTC
-	TRBV9	TRBJ2-2	once	CASSFSTGTGELFF	TGTGCCAGCAGCTTCTCTACAGGCACCGGGGAGCTGTTTTTT
TRBD2	TRBV5-1	TRBJ2-7	once	CASSLEPSGSGSYEQYF	TGCGCCAGCAGCTTGGAGCCTAGCGGGAGTGGCTCCTACGAGCAGTACTTC
TRBD1	TRBV30	TRBJ2-3	-	CAWSVSGGTQYF	TGTGCCTGGAGTGTCTCAGGGGGAACGCAGTATTTT
TRBD1	TRBV6-1	TRBJ2-7	-	CASSEAGTDPHEQYF	TGTGCCAGCAGTGAAGCGGGGACAGACCCCCACGAGCAGTACTTC
-	TRBV5-4	TRBJ2-1	once	CASSLPGADYNEQFF	TGTGCCAGCAGCTTGCCAGGGGCAGACTACAATGAGCAGTTCTTC
-	TRBV7-9	TRBJ1-6	-	CASSPTPTHSPLHF	TGTGCCAGCAGCCCAACACCCACCCATTCACCCCTCCACTTT
TRBD1	TRBV6-5	TRBJ1-3	few	CASSYSAQGGGNTIYF	TGTGCCAGCAGTTACTCGGCACAGGGGGGTGGAAACACCATATATTTT
-	TRBV27	TRBJ2-7	-	CASSSVAGNEQYF	TGTGCCAGCAGTTCCGTCGCGGGCAACGAGCAGTACTTC
TRBD2	TRBV4-1	TRBJ2-5	-	CASSLGGGRGETQYF	TGCGCCAGCAGCCTCGGGGGCGGGAGGGGAGAGACCCAGTACTTC
TRBD2	TRBV4-2	TRBJ2-5	few	CASSQTGTSGRAGETQYF	TGTGCCAGCAGCCAGACCGGGACTAGCGGGAGGGCCGGGGAGACCCAGTACTTC
-	TRBV27	TRBJ2-1	-	CASSTTGEQFF	TGTGCCAGCAGCACAACGGGTGAGCAGTTCTTC
-	TRBV2	TRBJ2-1	-	CASTLGRNWPENEQFF	TGTGCCAGCACCTTGGGGCGGAACTGGCCTGAGAATGAGCAGTTCTTC
TRBD1	TRBV18	TRBJ2-7	-	CASSPFNAGGIYEQYF	TGTGCCAGCTCACCATTTAACGCAGGGGGAATCTACGAGCAGTACTTC
-	TRBV5-1	TRBJ1-1	-	CASKYSVGMNTEAFF	TGCGCCAGCAAGTACAGTGTTGGCATGAACACTGAAGCTTTCTTT
-	TRBV27	TRBJ1-1	-	CASSFHTASEAFF	TGTGCCAGCAGTTTCCATACAGCTTCTGAAGCTTTCTTT
-	TRBV5-1	TRBJ2-7	-	CASSFTSGPNEQYF	TGCGCCAGCAGCTTTACTAGTGGTCCCAACGAGCAGTACTTC
TRBD2	TRBV5-1	TRBJ2-5	-	CASSFSAGRIGRDQYF	TGCGCCAGCAGCTTTTCGGCGGGGAGAATAGGGAGGGACCAGTACTTC
-	TRBV5-1	TRBJ1-1	-	CASRPGLNTEAFF	TGCGCCAGCAGACCTGGCCTGAACACTGAAGCTTTCTTT
-	TRBV5-1	TRBJ2-7	-	CASSLPRSTGWRTYEQYF	TGCGCCAGCAGCTTGCCTCGGTCAACAGGGTGGAGAACGTACGAGCAGTACTTC
-	TRBV9	TRBJ2-1	-	CASSVAGYNEQFF	TGTGCCAGCAGCGTAGCAGGATACAATGAGCAGTTCTTC
-	TRBV6-1	TRBJ1-3	-	CASSEAFTRDSGNTIYF	TGTGCCAGCAGTGAAGCCTTTACCAGGGACTCTGGAAACACCATATATTTT
-	TRBV19	TRBJ1-1	few	CASSIGATEAFF	TGTGCCAGTAGTATAGGGGCCACTGAAGCTTTCTTT
-	TRBV9	TRBJ1-1	-	CASSVAGGRDEAFF	TGTGCCAGCAGCGTAGCGGGGGGACGGGACGAAGCTTTCTTT
TRBD2	TRBV10-1	TRBJ2-1	-	CASSDGTSGSYNEQFF	TGCGCCAGCAGTGACGGGACTAGCGGGAGCTACAATGAGCAGTTCTTC
TRBD1	TRBV5-8	TRBJ2-5	-	CASSPTLGGYETQYF	TGTGCCAGCAGCCCCACTTTAGGGGGCTACGAGACCCAGTACTTC
-	TRBV6-1	TRBJ2-4	-	CASTFTGVGNIQYF	TGTGCCAGCACCTTCACCGGGGTTGGAAACATTCAGTACTTC
TRBD2	TRBV5-4	TRBJ2-7	-	CASTPGLAGGSYEQYF	TGTGCCAGCACCCCTGGACTAGCGGGAGGATCCTACGAGCAGTACTTC
TRBD1	TRBV19	TRBJ2-7	-	CASSIGRTGTSEQYF	TGTGCCAGTAGTATTGGCAGGACAGGGACATCGGAGCAGTACTTC
TRBD2	TRBV7-2	TRBJ2-7	-	CASSIGLEPYEQYF	TGTGCCAGCAGCATCGGACTAGAACCCTACGAGCAGTACTTC
-	TRBV7-9	TRBJ2-5	-	CASSLVKGPTIFQETQYF	TGTGCCAGCAGCTTAGTAAAAGGTCCGACAATTTTCCAAGAGACCCAGTACTTC
-	TRBV9	TRBJ1-2	-	CASSVDQGNYGYTF	TGTGCCAGCAGCGTAGATCAGGGAAACTATGGCTACACCTTC
TRBD1	TRBV27	TRBJ2-7	-	CASSMVTGSSYEQNF	TGTGCCAGCAGTATGGTGACAGGGTCCAGCTACGAGCAGAACTTC
-	TRBV5-4	TRBJ2-7	-	CASSPDSLSYEQYF	TGTGCCAGCAGCCCTGACAGCCTCTCCTACGAGCAGTACTTC